Described below is a single T cell receptor beta chain sequence and its context. This clone was found a few times. No antigen is known for it. Within one base of it there is no much larger clone, and no base qualities were kept. The CDR3 sequence holds 14 residues, the cysteine and phenylalanine included. Of all the DNA, just the CDR3 is kept, 42 bases in frame from base 1. Reading the germline V gene gives CDR1 SNHLY and CDR2 FYNNEI. Trimming at the junction amounts to 6 bases on V and 1 base on J, and the germline ends lie 10 bases apart. The sample belongs to a study of cytomegalovirus exposure and HLA in healthy donors (TCRdb year 2017). Broadly, across the study: According to an earlier analysis of several hundred of the donors, 150 million to 200 million T cells yielded 117 million unique TCR beta sequences and around 300 Gb of sequence data. An early release that covered around 590 HLA-typed donors contained approximately 320 gigabases of sequencing data and tens of millions of unique TCR sequences. Of the approximately 370 genotyped donors, more than 75% were placed in the genetic ancestry cluster associated with self-reported Caucasian donors. The study aimed to test whether cataloging public T cell receptors could reveal signatures of past pathogen exposure. The T cell repertoires of 666 subjects were profiled by immunosequencing and related to cytomegalovirus serostatus. A separate validation cohort of over a hundred different subjects was used in addition to the roughly 700-subject first cohort. To predict cytomegalovirus infection status, the study combined high-throughput TCR immunosequencing, statistical association of individual TCRs with disease status, and machine learning. A later analysis re-analyzed previously published TCR beta repertoires from about 730 donors and added high-resolution HLA genotyping to study TCR occurrence patterns. In the later analysis, no new phenotypic data were used to find candidate immune exposures; instead, reliance was placed on TCR beta sequences and their occurrence across donors. To decide whether each TCR beta V gene segment behaved as functional or pseudogenic, an earlier analysis of over 500 of the donors relied on high-throughput TCR beta sequencing. Donor age, sex, ethnicity and CMV serostatus were compiled alongside the repertoire data. A later genetic analysis took genome-wide SNP genotypes for about three fifths of the 666 donors and used that subset as a discovery cohort. Every discovery cohort repertoire had been produced on one sequencing platform. HLA typing included class I and class II loci at four-digit resolution. Typing coverage differed by locus: A, B, C, DRB1 and DQB1 were typed in roughly 620-630 donors, DQA1 in about 510, DPA1 in some 600, and DPB1 in roughly 470. About five DR-DQ haplotypes were treated as single units for association and clustering because of strong linkage in the cohort. Among over 350 genotyped donors of the cohort, an average of roughly 240,000 unique TCR beta nucleotide sequences were sequenced per donor, around 18% of them non-productive.

Receptor libraries were prepared by the immunoSEQ multiplex PCR assay. A mixture of 60 forward primers for TCR Vbeta segments and 13 reverse primers for TCR Jbeta segments was used in the multiplex PCR. A multiplex PCR assay on genomic DNA amplified the CDR3 region of rearranged TCR beta genes. The Illumina HiSeq System was used to sequence the amplified TCR beta libraries as 87-base-pair reads. The original methods were these. Across the 700 or so repertoires, a later analysis counted 80 million or so unique TCR beta chains, around 11 million of which were shared by at least two donors. A nearest-neighbor algorithm error-corrected the raw reads and collapsed the reads into unique sequences, merging closely related sequences to remove PCR and sequencing errors. CDR3 sequences were aligned to IMGT reference sequences to assign V, D and J gene segments. Each retained sequence needed at least a six-nucleotide match to both a V gene segment and a J gene segment. Rearrangements were called productive when the CDR3 lacked stop codons and stayed in frame with V and J; all others were non-productive. CDR3 was defined by IMGT convention, running from the second conserved V-encoded cysteine to the conserved J-encoded phenylalanine. Sequences without an unambiguous match to a single V gene segment were excluded from the earlier analysis of 450 to 750 of the donors. In an earlier analysis of some 590 of the donors, V segments were called functional above 56.7% productive rearrangements and were called segregating when the between-donor standard deviation exceeded 5%. To diagnose cytomegalovirus status from the catalog of TCR beta chain sequences, a statistical classification framework was built. A later analysis assigned V and J genes by comparing TCR nucleotide sequences with IMGT/GENE-DB human TR gene sequences. Using the TCRdist pipeline, a later analysis assigned CDR3 sequences along with most-parsimonious VDJ recombination scenarios. In a later analysis, each TCR beta chain was defined by its CDR3 amino acid sequence together with its V-gene family, and reads lacking a unique V-gene family were excluded. To address suspected cross-contamination and a sequencing artifact, a later analysis removed several hundred highly shared, low-generation-probability nucleotide sequences. A later analysis calculated a clonal expansion index for each public chain from normalized within-repertoire ranks of inferred template counts. A later analysis computed generation probabilities with a VDJ recombination model fitted to out-of-frame rearrangements, and checked the results against IGoR. In a later analysis, TCR-TCR, TCR-HLA and TCR-CMV co-occurrence was scored with hypergeometric tests, and a repertoire-size bias correction was applied to TCR pairs. In a later analysis, false discovery rates were estimated by permuting HLA or CMV assignments 20 times. In a later analysis, co-occurring TCRs were grouped with DBSCAN, and TCRdist sequence similarity was added when clustering was performed within HLA-allele-positive subsets. For co-occurrence clustering, repertoires with fewer than 30,000 or more than 120,000 public chains were excluded, along with a handful of repertoires with anomalous nucleotide sharing. In its TCRdb copy, this immuneACCESS table keeps in-frame sequences only and misses some clones. Where compared with another copy, unresolved V genes explain less than half of these, and the others have no known cause. The V and J calls and clone size were taken over from that table, and D and trimming were inferred from the DNA. Recorded for this sample are some 110,000 clones; 74% of them occurred a single time. Approximately 3.9% of the sample belongs to the ten largest clones.

General conclusions and limits of the study: Correlated functional status among segregating V segments might reflect linkage disequilibrium, but an unknown experimental factor could not be ruled out. A total of around 150 TCR beta chains were listed by the study as associated with cytomegalovirus. Specific HLA alleles were associated with 18,000 or so TCR beta sequences at a false discovery rate of 0.05 in a later analysis. Most CMV-associated TCR beta chains appeared to be HLA-restricted in a later analysis, and the HLA associations seemed to be driven largely by CMV exposure. This cohort had only TCR beta chains sequenced, and the lack of alpha or paired-chain data limited which features could be detected. The 87-base-pair reads could not distinguish some IMGT-functional V segments, including TRBV6-2 and TRBV6-3, so those segments were excluded. Sequencing depth was assumed to be roughly uniform across donors in the presence/absence analyses, though that assumption may not hold. According to the authors, the approach could potentially be generalized to other disease states and immunological phenotypes. In a later analysis, HLA-associated TCR beta chains showed more clonal expansion and lower generation probabilities than non-associated chains that were equally common. Three of the identified cytomegalovirus-associated TCR beta chains were confirmed in vitro to be specific for cytomegalovirus antigens. According to a later analysis, parvovirus B19, influenza, CMV and Epstein-Barr virus appeared linked to several top co-occurrence clusters. Assigning TCR associations to individual alleles was difficult when HLA alleles, especially DR and DQ, strongly co-occurred. CMV serostatus was the only immune exposure information available for the cohort. In a later analysis, TCR association rates were found to vary across HLA loci, with the most associated TCRs seen for DRB1 alleles and the fewest for HLA-C alleles. Most TCR sequences were seen in very few donors, while some public TCRs were found in many individuals. A cluster of highly shared sequence variants was judged likely to represent a technical artifact of the sequencing pipeline. In a later genetic analysis, a missense DCLRE1C variant was associated with V-gene and J-gene trimming of TCR beta chains, and the association was replicated in an independent cohort. A further reported finding was that TCR beta sequences accurately predicted the HLA-A and HLA-B alleles for most subjects in the first cohort. Because HLA typing was unavailable for some donors at each locus, only the typed subset was used in association tests. The earlier analysis of some 540 of the donors excluded some 15 rarely observed V segments, including chromosome 9 orphons, because counts were too low. In both the original and validation cohorts, the classifier was reported to diagnose cytomegalovirus status with high specificity and sensitivity. In an earlier analysis of fewer than 700 of the donors, most TCR beta V segments appeared in productive rearrangements about 90% or about 30% of the time, broadly matching IMGT annotations. In a later genetic analysis, fewer N-insertions in productive TCRs were reported among donors in an Asian-associated ancestry cluster than the approximately 670-donor mean.

The cohort consisted of 650 to 700 healthy bone marrow donors. Cohort members were all nominally healthy when sampled, although unrecorded immune exposures were likely present. The donor was CMV seropositive and was included in the group of 250 to 350 seropositive cohort members. A peripheral blood sample was collected from each donor, and TCR beta sequencing was performed on peripheral blood mononuclear cells. The Qiagen DNeasy Blood Extraction Kit was used to extract genomic DNA from the blood cell samples. Here the chain combines TRBV2 and TRBJ1-3; a tentative D call is TRBD1 (6 bases match). The TCR originated in a woman aged 50 to 60 in good health and CMV-seropositive. The sequenced material came from PBMCs. The encoded CDR3 is CASSTQGSGNTIYF. The bases are TGTGCCAGCAGCACCCAGGGGTCTGGAAACACCATATATTTT.